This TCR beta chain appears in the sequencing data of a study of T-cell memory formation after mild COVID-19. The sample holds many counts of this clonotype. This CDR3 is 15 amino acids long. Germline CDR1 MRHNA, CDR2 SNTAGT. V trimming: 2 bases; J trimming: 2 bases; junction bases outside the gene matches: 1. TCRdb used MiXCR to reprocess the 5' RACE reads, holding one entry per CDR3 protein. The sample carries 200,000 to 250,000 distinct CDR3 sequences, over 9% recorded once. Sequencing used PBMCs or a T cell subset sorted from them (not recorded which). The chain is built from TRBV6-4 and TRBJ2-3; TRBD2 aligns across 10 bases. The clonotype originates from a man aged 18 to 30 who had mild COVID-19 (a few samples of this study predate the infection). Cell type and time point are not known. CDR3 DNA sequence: TGTGCCAGCAGTGACAGCGGGGGGGCCACAGATACGCAGTATTTT. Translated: CASSDSGGATDTQYF.